The rows below give T cell receptor beta chains drawn from one sample of a study of shared clonotypes between healthy human individuals. Repertoires were generated with immunoSEQ multiplex PCR, while TCRdb's copy carries only in-frame clones and drops some. The sample has millions of clones, about 95% seen once. Sequenced input: naive CD8+ T cells sorted from blood. These receptors originate from a man younger than 35 in good health. Each CDR3 is given with its conserved first and last residue. D genes are given only for firm matches. Some rows mark clone size as missing; the rest say once, few, many or name a class of expanded clone.

CDR3nt: TGTGCCAGCAGGGGACAGGGGGTCTCCTACGAGCAGTACTTC
CDR3aa: CASRGQGVSYEQYF
j_gene: TRBJ2-7
v_gene: TRBV5-6
abundance: -
d_gene: TRBD1

CDR3nt: TGTGCCAGCAGCTTTCCCTGGCGGGAGTTCGAGCAGTACTTC
CDR3aa: CASSFPWREFEQYF
j_gene: TRBJ2-7
v_gene: TRBV11-2
abundance: -
d_gene: TRBD2

CDR3nt: TGTGCCATCAGTGAGTTAGAGGTCAGCTATGGCTACACCTTC
CDR3aa: CAISELEVSYGYTF
j_gene: TRBJ1-2
v_gene: TRBV10-3
abundance: -
d_gene: -

CDR3nt: TGTGCCAGCAGTGTTGGGGCAGAAGAAGCTTTCTTT
CDR3aa: CASSVGAEEAFF
j_gene: TRBJ1-1
v_gene: TRBV2
abundance: -
d_gene: -

CDR3nt: TGTGCCAGCAGCCTCGGACTAGCCGTCGAGCAGTACTTC
CDR3aa: CASSLGLAVEQYF
j_gene: TRBJ2-7
v_gene: TRBV7-9
abundance: -
d_gene: TRBD2

CDR3nt: TGTGCCTGGAGTCTCTCTGGAACCACTGAAGCTTTCTTT
CDR3aa: CAWSLSGTTEAFF
j_gene: TRBJ1-1
v_gene: TRBV30
abundance: -
d_gene: -

CDR3nt: TGTGCCAGCAGTTATTTGGGGGCAGGGAATGGCTACACCTTC
CDR3aa: CASSYLGAGNGYTF
j_gene: TRBJ1-2
v_gene: TRBV6-5
abundance: -
d_gene: -

CDR3nt: TGTGCCAGCACCCCGGGTTTGGAATCCTACGAGCAGTACTTC
CDR3aa: CASTPGLESYEQYF
j_gene: TRBJ2-7
v_gene: TRBV5-4
abundance: -
d_gene: -

CDR3nt: TGTGCCAGCAGTTTAGTACAGGGTAGACCCTACGAGCAGTACTTC
CDR3aa: CASSLVQGRPYEQYF
j_gene: TRBJ2-7
v_gene: TRBV27
abundance: -
d_gene: -

CDR3nt: TGTGCCAGCAGCCCTCCGGACTACCCCACCGGGGAGCTGTTTTTT
CDR3aa: CASSPPDYPTGELFF
j_gene: TRBJ2-2
v_gene: TRBV7-6
abundance: -
d_gene: -

CDR3nt: TGCGCCAGCAGCCAAGAACGGGCGGCTTGGAATGAGCAGTTCTTC
CDR3aa: CASSQERAAWNEQFF
j_gene: TRBJ2-1
v_gene: TRBV4-3
abundance: -
d_gene: -

CDR3nt: TGTGCCAGCAGCCTTCTCGCCCTAGGGGCCTATGGCTACACCTTC
CDR3aa: CASSLLALGAYGYTF
j_gene: TRBJ1-2
v_gene: TRBV6-5
abundance: once
d_gene: -

CDR3nt: TGCAGCGTTGAAGACCGGGACAAAACCTACAATGAGCAGTTCTTC
CDR3aa: CSVEDRDKTYNEQFF
j_gene: TRBJ2-1
v_gene: TRBV29-1
abundance: -
d_gene: -

CDR3nt: TGTGCCAGCAGTTACGACAGGGAGGGTGCTAATGAAAAACTGTTTTTT
CDR3aa: CASSYDREGANEKLFF
j_gene: TRBJ1-4
v_gene: TRBV6-5
abundance: -
d_gene: TRBD1

CDR3nt: TGTGCCAGCAGCTCCTTCCCTAGCGGGGTTAATTACGAGCAGTACTTC
CDR3aa: CASSSFPSGVNYEQYF
j_gene: TRBJ2-7
v_gene: TRBV7-9
abundance: -
d_gene: TRBD2

CDR3nt: TGTGCCACCCACTGGGGGGGGTCCTATGGCTACACCTTC
CDR3aa: CATHWGGSYGYTF
j_gene: TRBJ1-2
v_gene: TRBV5-6
abundance: once
d_gene: -

CDR3nt: TGTGCCAGCAGCTTCAATTGGGACTCTGGAAACACCATATATTTT
CDR3aa: CASSFNWDSGNTIYF
j_gene: TRBJ1-3
v_gene: TRBV7-2
abundance: once
d_gene: -

CDR3nt: TGTGCCTGCACCGACAGGGAGGCGGCTGAAGCTTTCTTT
CDR3aa: CACTDREAAEAFF
j_gene: TRBJ1-1
v_gene: TRBV30
abundance: -
d_gene: TRBD1

CDR3nt: TGTGCCAGCAGCGTATCCAGCGGGAGTCAGGGAGATACGCAGTATTTT
CDR3aa: CASSVSSGSQGDTQYF
j_gene: TRBJ2-3
v_gene: TRBV9
abundance: -
d_gene: TRBD2

CDR3nt: TGTGCCAGCAGTTTGGGTCCAGATACGCAGTATTTT
CDR3aa: CASSLGPDTQYF
j_gene: TRBJ2-3
v_gene: TRBV6-5
abundance: -
d_gene: -

CDR3nt: TGTGCCAGCAGCGTAGGGGGGCAGACTGAAGCTTTCTTT
CDR3aa: CASSVGGQTEAFF
j_gene: TRBJ1-1
v_gene: TRBV9
abundance: -
d_gene: -

CDR3nt: TGTGCCAGCAGTCCTACGGGACAGAGAGCCTACGAGCAGTACTTC
CDR3aa: CASSPTGQRAYEQYF
j_gene: TRBJ2-7
v_gene: TRBV28
abundance: -
d_gene: TRBD1

CDR3nt: TGTGCCAGCAGCTTCCTAGCGGGAGAGGACGAGCAGTACTTC
CDR3aa: CASSFLAGEDEQYF
j_gene: TRBJ2-7
v_gene: TRBV13
abundance: -
d_gene: TRBD2

CDR3nt: TGTGCCAGCAGCCCCTGGACTAGCGGGGGGGGAGATACGCAGTATTTT
CDR3aa: CASSPWTSGGGDTQYF
j_gene: TRBJ2-3
v_gene: TRBV13
abundance: -
d_gene: TRBD2

CDR3nt: TGTGCCATCAGGGTCTCCGGCTCTGGAAACACCATATATTTT
CDR3aa: CAIRVSGSGNTIYF
j_gene: TRBJ1-3
v_gene: TRBV10-3
abundance: -
d_gene: -

CDR3nt: TGTGCCAGCAGCCTACCGGGACAGAACACAGATACGCAGTATTTT
CDR3aa: CASSLPGQNTDTQYF
j_gene: TRBJ2-3
v_gene: TRBV11-2
abundance: -
d_gene: TRBD1

CDR3nt: TGTGCCAGCAGTCCAGGACTAAGGTACAATGAGCAGTTCTTC
CDR3aa: CASSPGLRYNEQFF
j_gene: TRBJ2-1
v_gene: TRBV6-5
abundance: -
d_gene: -

CDR3nt: TGTGCCAGCAGCGCCCCGGGACAGCTGACTCTTCCTTACTATGGCTACACCTTC
CDR3aa: CASSAPGQLTLPYYGYTF
j_gene: TRBJ1-2
v_gene: TRBV7-9
abundance: -
d_gene: TRBD1

CDR3nt: TGTGCCAGCAGCTCGGAGGGAAACACCATATATTTT
CDR3aa: CASSSEGNTIYF
j_gene: TRBJ1-3
v_gene: TRBV7-6
abundance: -
d_gene: -

CDR3nt: TGCAGCGTTGAGGGACTACGGACAGGACTAAACAATGAGCAGTTCTTC
CDR3aa: CSVEGLRTGLNNEQFF
j_gene: TRBJ2-1
v_gene: TRBV29-1
abundance: -
d_gene: -

CDR3nt: TGTGCCAGCAGTTCGTACGCCGGGACAGGTCACTACTTC
CDR3aa: CASSSYAGTGHYF
j_gene: TRBJ2-5
v_gene: TRBV27
abundance: -
d_gene: TRBD1

CDR3nt: TGCGCCAGCAGCCTCCTCTGGAATGCCTACGAGCAGTACTTC
CDR3aa: CASSLLWNAYEQYF
j_gene: TRBJ2-7
v_gene: TRBV4-1
abundance: -
d_gene: -

CDR3nt: TGTGCCAGCAGTGTCGGGACTAGCGGGGGTGAGCAGTTCTTC
CDR3aa: CASSVGTSGGEQFF
j_gene: TRBJ2-1
v_gene: TRBV27
abundance: -
d_gene: TRBD2

CDR3nt: TGCGCCAGCACGACTAGCGAGTACTACGAGCAGTACTTC
CDR3aa: CASTTSEYYEQYF
j_gene: TRBJ2-7
v_gene: TRBV10-1
abundance: -
d_gene: TRBD2

CDR3nt: TGTGCCAGCAGCTTTTACGAGACCCAGTACTTC
CDR3aa: CASSFYETQYF
j_gene: TRBJ2-5
v_gene: TRBV11-2
abundance: few
d_gene: -

CDR3nt: TGTGCCAGCAGCACCGCCGGGACAGGGTCCTACGAGCAGTACTTC
CDR3aa: CASSTAGTGSYEQYF
j_gene: TRBJ2-7
v_gene: TRBV9
abundance: -
d_gene: TRBD1

CDR3nt: TGTGCCTGGAGTGTAGGACTAGCGGGAACCTACAATGAGCAGTTCTTC
CDR3aa: CAWSVGLAGTYNEQFF
j_gene: TRBJ2-1
v_gene: TRBV30
abundance: -
d_gene: TRBD2

CDR3nt: TGTGCCACCTTCTATATCCACGAGCAGTACTTC
CDR3aa: CATFYIHEQYF
j_gene: TRBJ2-7
v_gene: TRBV6-5
abundance: -
d_gene: -

CDR3nt: TGTGCCAGCAGTTCCCTCACAGGGGTAGGTCAGCCCCAGCATTTT
CDR3aa: CASSSLTGVGQPQHF
j_gene: TRBJ1-5
v_gene: TRBV28
abundance: -
d_gene: TRBD1